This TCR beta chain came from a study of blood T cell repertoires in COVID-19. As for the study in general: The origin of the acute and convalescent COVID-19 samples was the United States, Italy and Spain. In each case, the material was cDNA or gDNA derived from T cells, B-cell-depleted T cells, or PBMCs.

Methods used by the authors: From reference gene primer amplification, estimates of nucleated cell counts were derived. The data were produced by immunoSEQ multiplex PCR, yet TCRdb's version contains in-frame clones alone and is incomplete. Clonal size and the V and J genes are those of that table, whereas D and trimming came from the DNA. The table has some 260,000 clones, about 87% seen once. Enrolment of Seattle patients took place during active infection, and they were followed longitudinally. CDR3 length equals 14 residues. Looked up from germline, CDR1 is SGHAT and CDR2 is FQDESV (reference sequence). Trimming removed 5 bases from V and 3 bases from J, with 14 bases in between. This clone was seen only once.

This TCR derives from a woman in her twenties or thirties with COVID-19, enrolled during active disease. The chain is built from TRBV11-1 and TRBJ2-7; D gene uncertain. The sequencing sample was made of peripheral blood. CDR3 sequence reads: CASSPASAYYEQYF. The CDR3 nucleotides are TGTGCCAGCAGCCCAGCGAGCGCCTACTACGAGCAGTACTTC.